The 18 T cell receptor beta chains in this list originate from one sample, sequenced in a study of T-cell reconstitution after alpha-beta-depleted transplantation in children. Researchers prepared the TCRbeta library using unique molecular identifiers, the study reports. TCRdb re-called the PCR reads through MiXCR, storing one row per CDR3 protein. The sample contains some 300,000 distinct CDR3 sequences, 6% to 10% of which appear only once. Broader study findings: T cells produced anew were the main source of T-cell counts and diversity one year after transplant.

Which antigens these TCRs recognize remains unknown. Sequences were derived from peripheral blood, sampled 360 days after TCRalphabeta/CD19-depleted stem cell transplant. The receptors stem from a female patient between 2 and 15 years old who had a stem cell transplant for Fanconi anemia, so the T cells may come from the graft donor.

The rearrangement uses TRBV12-3 or TRBV12-4 and TRBJ1-1; 8 bases agree with TRBD1. Unmatched junction bases numbered 6, after V lost 6 bases and J lost 3 bases. The CDR3 consists of 14 residues. CDR3 loop: CASRDRDRYTEAFF. The CDR3 DNA reads as TGTGCCAGCAGAGACAGGGACAGGTACACTGAAGCTTTCTTT.

J is TRBJ2-3 and V is TRBV3-1; 7 nucleotides match TRBD1. The ends lost 1 base at V and 8 bases at J; junction bases unmatched: 9. This CDR3 has 15 amino acids. The germline CDR1 and CDR2 sequences are LGHDT and YNNKEL (reference sequence). The CDR3 sequence: CASSQGGGAESTQYF. Written as DNA, the CDR3 is TGTGCCAGCAGCCAAGGAGGGGGCGCGGAATCTACGCAGTATTTT.

As DNA, the CDR3 is TGTGCCAGCAGCTTAGTAGGGACTAGTGGCGAGCAGTACGTC. It translates to CASSLVGTSGEQYV. The chain has TRBV13 and TRBJ2-7; 8 nucleotides align to TRBD2. The length of the CDR3 is 14 residues. V lost 1 base to trimming and J lost 6 bases; unmatched junction nucleotides: 5. Germline V gives CDR1 PRHDT, CDR2 FYEKMQ (reference sequence).

The rearrangement joins TRBV4-3 to TRBJ2-7; D might be TRBD2 (6 bases). CDR1 and CDR2 from the germline V gene are LGHNA and YSLEER. This CDR3 contains 16 residues. Trimming removed 1 base from V and 2 bases from J, with 15 bases in between. CDR3 region: CASSQGWGTGTYEQYF. The CDR3 DNA reads as TGCGCCAGCAGCCAAGGGTGGGGGACTGGAACCTACGAGCAGTACTTC.

This clonotype was counted ten times or more. This chain links TRBV5-1 with TRBJ2-3; 7 bases line up with TRBD2. The CDR3 consists of 15 residues. Germline V CDR1 and CDR2: SGHRS, YFSETQ. The V segment lost 2 bases and the J segment 1 base; nucleotides outside the gene matches: 4. Written as DNA, the CDR3 is TGCGCCAGCAGCTTCGGGGGGATGGGCACAGATACGCAGTATTTT. Residues: CASSFGGMGTDTQYF. Looking up the rest from reference TRBV5-1 and TRBJ2-3 gives the full variable domain: KAGVTQTPRYLIKTRGQQVTLSCSPISGHRSVSWYQQTPGQGLQFLFEYFSETQRNKGNFPGRFSGRQFSNSRSEMNVSTLELGDSALYLCASSFGGMGTDTQYFGPGTRLTVL.

This clonotype was recorded a few times. The V call is TRBV24-1, the J call TRBJ2-1; tentatively, D is TRBD2 (5 bases). The germline V gene encodes CDR1 KGHDR and CDR2 SFDVKD. V lost 4 bases, J lost 7 bases, and 16 bases lay in between. This CDR3 is 15 amino acids long. The CDR3 coding sequence is TGTGCCACCAGTGAGACGGGTTTCGGGAATAATGAGCAGTTCTTC. Translating gives CATSETGFGNNEQFF.

The chain joins TRBV18 to TRBJ2-7; no clear D. Trimming stripped 2 bases from V and 5 bases from J, with 19 bases between. In germline, CDR1 is KGHSH, CDR2 LQKENI. The CDR3 sequence is 16 residues long. CDR3 residues: CASSPVSVGFANEQYF. The CDR3 DNA reads as TGTGCCAGCTCACCAGTTTCTGTAGGGTTTGCAAACGAGCAGTACTTC.

The chain recombines TRBV5-8 with TRBJ1-1; D remains unclear. Germline CDR1 is SGHTS and CDR2 is YDEGEE. The V and J ends lost 1 base and 5 bases respectively, with 21 bases between them. This CDR3 is built from 17 residues. The chain's CDR3 is CASSLFSGKIAGTEAFF. CDR3 in DNA: TGTGCCAGCAGCTTGTTCTCGGGGAAAATAGCGGGAACTGAAGCTTTCTTT. The entire variable domain, with the rest obtained from reference TRBV5-8 and TRBJ1-1, is as follows: EAGVTQSPTHLIKTRGQQATLRCSPISGHTSVYWYQQALGLGLQFLLWYDEGEERNRGNFPPRFSGRQFPNYSSELNVNALELEDSALYLCASSLFSGKIAGTEAFFGQGTRLTVV.

In its sample, this clonotype was seen many times. V and J are TRBV28 and TRBJ2-7; TRBD1 might be the D (5 bases). From germline, CDR1 is MDHEN and CDR2 SYDVKM. V lost 5 bases and J lost 2, with 10 bases in between. The CDR3 runs 13 residues. DNA of the CDR3: TGTGCCAGCAGTCGTGGCAGGGCCTACGAGCAGTACTTC. Its translation: CASSRGRAYEQYF.

This clonotype was seen ten or more times. This chain connects TRBV12-3 or TRBV12-4 to TRBJ2-2; D is ambiguous. Trimming shortened V by 5 bases and J by 3 bases, and 4 bases separated the two germline ends. This CDR3 spans 12 amino acids. The CDR3 coding sequence is TGTGCCAGCAGTACTGACACCGGGGAGCTGTTTTTT. As protein: CASSTDTGELFF.

This clonotype was seen many times. One end of the junction is discordant with germline, which a read error may explain. The rearrangement joins TRBV7-9 to TRBJ2-1, with a possible D match to TRBD1 (5 bases). The CDR3 has 11 residues. From germline, CDR1 is SEHNR and CDR2 FQNEAQ (reference sequence). CDR3 sequence reads: CASSLDGADLF. The CDR3 DNA sequence: TGTGCCAGCAGCTTAGATGGGGCAGACCTCTTC.

This rearrangement joins TRBV25-1 to TRBJ1-2, with 8 bases matching TRBD1. CDR1 and CDR2 (germline): MGHDK, SYGVNS. CDR3 length equals 12 residues. Trimming at V came to 8 bases and at J to 8 bases, leaving 7 bases not matched to a gene. For the CDR3, the DNA is TGTGCCAGCCTCGGACAGGGAGGAGGCTACACCTTC. This encodes CASLGQGGGYTF.

This clonotype was found many times. The J gene is TRBJ2-3, the V gene TRBV20-1; D remains unclear. The V gene's germline CDR1 is DFQATT and CDR2 SNEGSKA (reference sequence). The CDR3 covers 14 residues. V lost 1 base to trimming and J lost 0 bases, with 8 bases between them. The CDR3 is CSARVPASTDTQYF. The CDR3 DNA reads TGCAGTGCTAGAGTCCCAGCTAGCACAGATACGCAGTATTTT.

The rearrangement joins TRBV7-8 to TRBJ2-1, with D perhaps TRBD1 (6 bases). The CDR3 length is 17 residues. V was trimmed by 1 base and J by 0 bases, leaving 13 bases between them. The germline V gene has CDR1 SGHVS and CDR2 FQNEAQ. This CDR3 reads CASSLESGHSSYNEQFF. The CDR3 nucleotides read TGTGCCAGCAGCTTAGAATCGGGACATAGCTCCTACAATGAGCAGTTCTTC.

The table lists this clonotype with many counts. The chain joins TRBV5-1 to TRBJ1-2; D not certain. The CDR3 runs 13 residues. The ends were cut back, 2 bases at V and 7 bases at J, with 12 bases in the middle. CDR1 and CDR2 from the germline V gene are SGHRS and YFSETQ. CDR3 nucleotides: TGCGCCAGCAGCTTAGGGAGCCGGAGTGGCTACACCTTC. This sequence encodes CASSLGSRSGYTF.

This clonotype was counted between two and nine times. The J gene is TRBJ1-1, the V gene TRBV7-9, with a weak D call TRBD1 (5 bases). CDR1 is SEHNR, CDR2 FQNEAQ, per germline (reference sequence). Trimming took 1 base from V and 1 from J, leaving 10 bases between them. The CDR3 runs 15 residues. CDR3 residues: CASSLGDSKNTEAFF. The CDR3 coding sequence is TGTGCCAGCAGCTTAGGGGACTCAAAGAACACTGAAGCTTTCTTT.

In its sample, this clonotype was seen many times. This chain uses TRBV13 with TRBJ2-3; D is unclear. The CDR3 covers 13 residues. Germline CDR1 PRHDT, CDR2 FYEKMQ (reference sequence). Trimming cost V 1 base and J 5 bases, with 7 bases left between them. The CDR3 nucleotides are TGTGCCAGCAGCTTAGACTCGGGAGATACGCAGTATTTT. Translation gives CASSLDSGDTQYF.

This clonotype was picked up a small number of times. The J gene is TRBJ2-1, the V gene TRBV7-2; the D gene could be TRBD1 or TRBD2 (5 bases each). This CDR3 is built from 16 residues. CDR1 is SGHTA, CDR2 FQGNSA, per germline. V lost 2 bases and J lost 3, with 14 bases in between. For the CDR3, the DNA is TGTGCCAGCAGCTTATACCCAGGGACCCTCTACAATGAGCAGTTCTTC. It codes for CASSLYPGTLYNEQFF.